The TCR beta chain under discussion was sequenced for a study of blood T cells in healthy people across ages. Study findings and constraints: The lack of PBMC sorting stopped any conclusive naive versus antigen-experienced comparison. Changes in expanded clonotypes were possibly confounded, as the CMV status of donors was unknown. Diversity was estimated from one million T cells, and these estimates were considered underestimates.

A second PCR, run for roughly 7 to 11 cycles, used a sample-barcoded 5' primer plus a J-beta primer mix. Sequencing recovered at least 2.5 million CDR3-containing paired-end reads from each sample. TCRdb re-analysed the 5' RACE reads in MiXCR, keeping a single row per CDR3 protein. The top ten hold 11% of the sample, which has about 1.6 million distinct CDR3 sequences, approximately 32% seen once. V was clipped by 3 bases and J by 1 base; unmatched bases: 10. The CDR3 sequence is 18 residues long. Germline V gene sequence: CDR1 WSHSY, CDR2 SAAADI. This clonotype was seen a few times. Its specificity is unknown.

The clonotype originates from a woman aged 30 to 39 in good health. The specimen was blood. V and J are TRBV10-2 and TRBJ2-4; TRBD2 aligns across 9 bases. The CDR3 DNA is TGCGCCAGCAGTGACGACCTAGCGGGGTTTTTTGCCAAAAACATTCAGTACTTC. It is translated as CASSDDLAGFFAKNIQYF.